The rows below give T cell receptor beta chains drawn from one sample of a study of blood T cell repertoires in COVID-19. Some clones are missing from TCRdb's copy, which holds only in-frame ones; the method was immunoSEQ multiplex PCR. The data contain approximately 200,000 clones, around 85% of them singletons. The sample was peripheral blood. The receptor set was obtained from a woman aged 45-65 years with acute or convalescent COVID-19. CDR3s leave out the opening cysteine and the closing phenylalanine or tryptophan. Fields, in order: CDR3 protein, J gene, CDR3 length, V gene.

ASSALGTGEEKLF,TRBJ1-4,13,TRBV5-1
ASSRDSEREKLF,TRBJ1-4,12,TRBV9
ASSLYGQNTGELF,TRBJ2-2,13,TRBV7-2
AWSVTTGYTEAF,TRBJ1-1,12,TRBV30
ATTWSSGNTIY,TRBJ1-3,11,TRBV10-3
ASSATSGPGADTQY,TRBJ2-3,14,TRBV6-1
ASSDRVEAGELF,TRBJ2-2,12,TRBV6-2/TRBV6-3
ASSSKGELF,TRBJ2-2,9,TRBV6-5
ASSPLPGLSDKNIQY,TRBJ2-4,15,TRBV6-2/TRBV6-3
ASSYVRAGEQETQY,TRBJ2-5,14,TRBV6-2/TRBV6-3
ASRDYPLGGELF,TRBJ2-2,12,TRBV19
ASSSPGGRYEQY,TRBJ2-7,12,TRBV7-2
ASGPRTGGGETQY,TRBJ2-5,13,TRBV11-2
ASSGEVGEKLF,TRBJ1-4,11,TRBV2
ASSPEADTQY,TRBJ2-3,10,TRBV9
ASGISSYNEQF,TRBJ2-1,11,TRBV7-2
AISEYQGSPGYT,TRBJ1-2,12,TRBV10-3
ASSLMAGKETQY,TRBJ2-5,12,TRBV7-2